The sequence of this TCR beta chain was determined in a study of beta chain features in type 1 diabetes. In the study overall: Taken together, all samples contributed 95 million to 110 million examined sorted cells. Points from the study as a whole: Across patients, naive, central memory and Treg TCRB repertoires exhibited apparently greater similarity than was observed across healthy donors. All four CD4+ subsets of Type 1 diabetes patients contained TCRB CDR3s that were moderately but significantly shorter.

Expressed TCRB transcripts were sequenced because the isolated RNA had all been reverse transcribed beforehand. Sequencing used immunoSEQ multiplex PCR; TCRdb keeps in-frame clones, though not all of them. The data contain approximately 260,000 clones, around 21% of them seen just once; the ten biggest clones take up roughly 0.028%. The germline gives CDR1 SNHLY, CDR2 FYNNEI. V was pared by 6 bases and J by 5 bases, with 6 bases of the junction left unmatched. This CDR3 is built from 14 residues. This clone has only a few counts. The antigen remains unidentified. This sequence joins TRBV2 and TRBJ1-4; the match to TRBD1 covers 7 bases. The specimen was naive CD4+ T cells from blood. The receptor was isolated from a woman aged 40 to 50 with type 1 diabetes. CDR3 sequence (DNA): TGTGCCAGCAGCACAGGGGCTGGGAATGAAAAACTGTTTTTT. Its translation is CASSTGAGNEKLFF.